This T cell receptor (beta chain) was documented in a study of cytomegalovirus exposure and HLA in healthy donors. Looking at the study overall: The early release's HLA-typed donors yielded 78 million or so unique TCRs. Study observations and caveats: TCR beta sequences reportedly predicted the HLA-A and HLA-B alleles of most subjects accurately. Several of the most significant clusters appeared linked to common viral pathogens, based on a later analysis.

It was with 60 Vbeta and 13 Jbeta primers that the PCR ran. Only in-frame clones appear in the TCRdb table, and some are missing; sequencing was by immunoSEQ multiplex PCR. The sample lists some 150,000 clones, 75% occurring once. This CDR3 contains 15 residues. Looked up from germline, CDR1 is SGHAT and CDR2 is FQNNGV. Between the trimmed V and J ends, which lost 6 bases and 3 bases, there was a span of 16 bases. For this clone: Antigen unknown.

The sequenced sample consisted of PBMCs. This sequence originates from a man aged 35-49 years in good health and CMV-seronegative. The chain links TRBV11-2 to TRBJ2-3; no firm D call. CDR3 in DNA: TGTGCCAGCAGTCGACTCGCTCGCCCGACAGATACGCAGTATTTT. It yields the protein CASSRLARPTDTQYF. The variable domain in full, with the rest retrieved from reference TRBV11-2 and TRBJ2-3, is EAGVAQSPRYKIIEKRQSVAFWCNPISGHATLYWYQQILGQGPKLLIQFQNNGVVDDSQLPKDRFSAERLKGVDSTLKIQPAKLEDSAVYLCASSRLARPTDTQYFGPGTRLTVL.